This TCR beta chain was identified in a study of blood T cells in healthy people across ages (dated by TCRdb to about 2015). With regard to the full study: Template switching captured roughly one uniquely barcoded TCR beta cDNA molecule per two T cells in model experiments. Using deep sequencing normalized with unique cDNA molecular identifiers, the study measured how TCR beta repertoire diversity changes with age. The donors were split into four age groups: young (average approximately 16 years), middle-aged (about 40), aged (more than 60) and long-lived (under 90). Donors of different ages were randomly distributed across sequencing lanes to avoid experimental bias. The study analyzed two additional independent replicas of 1 million unique cDNA reads from the same blood draw for two donors, one aged 18 to 29 and one aged 80 or older.

Here is what the overall study found, with its caveats: Observed TCR beta diversity per million T cells fell roughly linearly with age, and a significant reduction was already apparent by age around 36. Compared with the aged group, the long-lived group had more naive CD4+ T cells, fewer expanded clones and increased TCR diversity, a pattern suggesting age selection. The CMV infection status of donors was not known, potentially confounding age-related changes in expanded clonotypes. A strong correlation was found between observed TCR beta diversity and the percentage of naive T cells measured by flow cytometry. Conclusive comparison of naive and antigen-experienced compartments was prevented by the profiling of bulk unsorted PBMCs. Estimates of total diversity based on one million sequenced T cells were regarded as lower bounds and as underestimates.

As regards this clonotype: Its target antigen remains unknown. It has no much larger one-base neighbor in the sample; base qualities were not kept.

Libraries were constructed by 5' RACE. TCRdb shows the sequencer as Illumina HiSeq 2500. A second about 7 to 11 cycle PCR used a sample-barcoded 5' primer and a J-beta primer mix. Each TCR beta cDNA molecule received a unique molecular identifier from a template-switch 5' adaptor carrying 12 random nucleotides. At least 2.5 million CDR3-containing paired-end reads were obtained from each sample. The Mint cDNA synthesis kit, primed by a TRBC-specific oligonucleotide, was used to synthesize first-strand cDNA from all RNA. Following uracil-DNA glycosylase treatment, a first 18-cycle PCR with universal primers M1SS and BC2_uni_R was performed on all cDNA. The original pipeline was this. For normalization, 1 million high-quality reads, each with a distinct molecular identifier, were randomly selected from each sample. Instead of being binned into consensus sequences, reads with shared molecular identifiers were discarded. MiTCR, run with a Q25 quality threshold and the strictest error-elimination algorithm, handled CDR3 identification, clonotype clustering and error correction. A nonparametric unseen species model with Euler transformation was used to estimate a lower bound on total TCR beta diversity. TCRdb applied fastp at Q25 and MiXCR to the public reads, then kept only in-frame beta chains. Rows with a matching CDR3 protein are joined into one entry that keeps the most common DNA and genes. The V and J calls reflect TCRdb's pipeline rather than the authors' work. A total of approximately 600,000 distinct CDR3 sequences appear in this sample, roughly 53% of them only once. The ten largest account for 35% to 40% of the sample.

CDR1 and CDR2, looked up from the germline V gene, are SNHLY and FYNNEI. The CDR3, from cysteine to phenylalanine, totals 11 residues. Of all the DNA, just the CDR3 is kept, 33 bases in frame from base 1. V is shortened by 8 bases, J by 6 bases, and the region joining them spans 5 bases. Donors were 39 systemically healthy Caucasian individuals from Russia aged roughly 6 to 90 years. Approximately 10 milliliters of peripheral blood were collected from each donor into EDTA-treated Vacutainer tubes. Ficoll-Paque density-gradient centrifugation was used to isolate PBMCs, with at least 7 million obtained per sample. Trizol reagent was used to extract total RNA from the PBMCs, yielding at least 5 micrograms per sample. For every donor, flow cytometry on a PBMC aliquot measured the percentage of naive CD45RAhigh/CD27high T cells.

The chain uses TRBV2 and TRBJ1-6; the D gene lacks a confident call. The sequence came from a man aged 55 to 70 in good health. The sample comprised blood. The CDR3 region: CASAANSPLHF. The DNA sequence is given as TGTGCCAGCGCAGCTAATTCACCCCTCCACTTT.